A single sample gave rise to the 7 T cell receptor beta chains below, sequenced in a study of blood T cell repertoires in COVID-19. Generated by immunoSEQ multiplex PCR, the TCRdb table keeps only in-frame clones and is missing some. The sample shows about 230,000 clones, over 80% of them seen only once. The sequenced sample consisted of PBMCs or T cells enriched from blood (not recorded which). The receptors were gathered from a woman in her twenties or thirties who had been exposed to COVID-19.

This chain uses TRBV28 with TRBJ2-1, with 14 bases fitting TRBD2. V lost 5 bases to trimming and J lost 8 bases; unmatched junction nucleotides: 5. This CDR3 has 15 amino acids. The germline V gene has CDR1 MDHEN and CDR2 SYDVKM. CDR3 sequence reads: CASSTRLAGGDEQFF. As DNA, the CDR3 is TGTGCCAGCAGTACCCGACTAGCGGGAGGGGATGAGCAGTTCTTC.

The chain combines TRBV6-5 with TRBJ1-4, with D possibly being TRBD1 (5 bases). CDR1 and CDR2 (germline): MNHEY, SVGAGI. CDR3 length equals 15 residues. V was cut by 5 bases and J by 0 bases, with 10 bases left in between. CDR3 region: CASSPQGATNEKLFF. For the CDR3, the DNA is TGTGCCAGCAGTCCCCAGGGCGCAACTAATGAAAAACTGTTTTTT.

The chain combines TRBV4-1 with TRBJ1-3; D not resolved. CDR1 and CDR2 from the germline V gene are MGHRA and YSYEKL. The CDR3 spans 16 residues. Trimming stripped 8 bases from V and 0 bases from J, with 17 bases between. DNA of the CDR3: TGCGCCAGCTCCCCACTCGGGAGGAGCTCTGGAAACACCATATATTTT. Translating it yields CASSPLGRSSGNTIYF.

This clone was counted many times. The chain has TRBV9 and TRBJ2-3; D ambiguous. V was pared by 0 bases and J by 4 bases, with 12 bases between. CDR3 size: 15 residues. The germline V gene encodes CDR1 SGDLS and CDR2 YYNGEE. This CDR3 is CASSVDVVSADTQYF. CDR3 bases: TGTGCCAGCAGCGTAGACGTGGTGTCAGCAGATACGCAGTATTTT. Full variable domain (missing parts from reference TRBV9 and TRBJ2-3): DSGVTQTPKHLITATGQRVTLRCSPRSGDLSVYWYQQSLDQGLQFLIQYYNGEERAKGNILERFSAQQFPDLHSELNLSSLELGDSALYFCASSVDVVSADTQYFGPGTRLTVL.

The V and J genes are TRBV5-1 and TRBJ2-7, with 10 bases aligning to TRBD2. The CDR3 loop spans 14 amino acids. V dropped 4 bases and J dropped 3; count of bases not matched to a gene: 4. Germline V gene sequence: CDR1 SGHRS, CDR2 YFSETQ. As DNA, the CDR3 is TGCGCCAGCAGCAAGACTAGCGGGTTCTACGAGCAGTACTTC. As protein: CASSKTSGFYEQYF.

V and J are TRBV20-1 and TRBJ2-7, with D unclear. V shed 6 bases and J shed 3 bases, with 6 bases lying between them. The CDR3 sequence is 10 residues long. Germline V gene data show CDR1 as DFQATT and CDR2 as SNEGSKA (reference sequence). The CDR3 DNA reads as TGCAGTGCGTTTCTCTACGAGCAGTACTTC. Encoded protein: CSAFLYEQYF.

The J gene is TRBJ1-5, the V gene TRBV27, with D perhaps matching TRBD1 (6 bases). Germline V lookup: CDR1 MNHEY, CDR2 SMNVEV (reference sequence). V shed 5 bases and J shed 0 bases, with 11 bases lying between them. The CDR3 sequence is 15 residues long. CDR3 protein: CASSAHRDSNQPQHF. In nucleotides, the CDR3 is TGTGCCAGCAGTGCACACAGGGATAGCAATCAGCCCCAGCATTTT.